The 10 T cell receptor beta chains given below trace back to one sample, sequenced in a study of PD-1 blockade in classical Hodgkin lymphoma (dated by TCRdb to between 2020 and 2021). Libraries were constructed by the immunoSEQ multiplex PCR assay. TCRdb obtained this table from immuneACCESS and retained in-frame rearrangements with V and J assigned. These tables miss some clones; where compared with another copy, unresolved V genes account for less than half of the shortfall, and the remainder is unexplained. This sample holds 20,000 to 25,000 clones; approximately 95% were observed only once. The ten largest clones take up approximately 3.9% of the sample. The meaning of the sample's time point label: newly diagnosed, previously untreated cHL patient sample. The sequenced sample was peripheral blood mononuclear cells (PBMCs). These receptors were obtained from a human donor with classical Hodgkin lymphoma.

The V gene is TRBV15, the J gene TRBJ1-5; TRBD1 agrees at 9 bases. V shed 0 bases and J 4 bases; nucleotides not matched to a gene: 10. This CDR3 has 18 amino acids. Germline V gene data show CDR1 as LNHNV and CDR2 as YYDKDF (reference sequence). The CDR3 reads CATSRDYNEGQGNQPQHF. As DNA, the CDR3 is TGTGCCACCAGCAGAGATTACAATGAAGGACAGGGGAATCAGCCCCAGCATTTT. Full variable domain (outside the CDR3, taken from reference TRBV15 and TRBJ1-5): DAMVIQNPRYQVTQFGKPVTLSCSQTLNHNVMYWYQQKSSQAPKLLFHYYDKDFNNEADTPDNFQSRRPNTSFCFLDIRSPGLGDTAMYLCATSRDYNEGQGNQPQHFGDGTRLSIL.

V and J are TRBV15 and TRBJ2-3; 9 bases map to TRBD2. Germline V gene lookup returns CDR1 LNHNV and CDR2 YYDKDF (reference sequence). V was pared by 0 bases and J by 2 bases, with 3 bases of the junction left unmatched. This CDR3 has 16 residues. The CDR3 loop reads CATSREVAGVTDTQYF. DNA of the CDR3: TGTGCCACCAGCAGAGAGGTAGCGGGGGTCACAGATACGCAGTATTTT.

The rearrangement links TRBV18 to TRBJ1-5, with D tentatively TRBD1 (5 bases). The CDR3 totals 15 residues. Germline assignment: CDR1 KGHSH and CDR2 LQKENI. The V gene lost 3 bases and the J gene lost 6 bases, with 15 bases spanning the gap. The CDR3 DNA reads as TGTGCCAGCTCACCGGGCTCCGGGGCGGGTCAGCCCCAGCATTTT. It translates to CASSPGSGAGQPQHF.

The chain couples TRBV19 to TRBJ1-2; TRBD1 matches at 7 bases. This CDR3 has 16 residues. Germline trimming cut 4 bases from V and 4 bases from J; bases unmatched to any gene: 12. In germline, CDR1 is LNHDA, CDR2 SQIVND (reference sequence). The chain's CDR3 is CASSKSEYRGVYGYTF. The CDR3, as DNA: TGTGCCAGTAGTAAGTCGGAGTACAGGGGAGTCTATGGCTACACCTTC.

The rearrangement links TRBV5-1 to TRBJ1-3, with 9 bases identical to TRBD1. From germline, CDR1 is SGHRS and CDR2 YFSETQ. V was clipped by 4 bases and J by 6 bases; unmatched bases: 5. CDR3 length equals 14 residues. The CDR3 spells CASSPGQGLNTIYF. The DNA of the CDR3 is TGCGCCAGCAGCCCCGGACAGGGGTTAAACACCATATATTTT.

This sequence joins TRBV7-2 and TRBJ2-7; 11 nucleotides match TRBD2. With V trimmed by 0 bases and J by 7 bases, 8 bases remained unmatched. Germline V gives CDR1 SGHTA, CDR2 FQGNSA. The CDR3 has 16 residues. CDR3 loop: CASSLASVAGGQEQYF. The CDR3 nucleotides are TGTGCCAGCAGCTTAGCGAGCGTAGCGGGAGGGCAAGAGCAGTACTTC. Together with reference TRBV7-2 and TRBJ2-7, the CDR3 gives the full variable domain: GAGVSQSPSNKVTEKGKDVELRCDPISGHTALYWYRQSLGQGLEFLIYFQGNSAPDKSGLPSDRFSAERTGGSVSTLTIQRTQQEDSAVYLCASSLASVAGGQEQYFGPGTRLTVT.

CDR3 DNA: TGTGCCAGCAGCCGCGGGACAGACGTCGGGGAGCTGTTTTTT. Amino acid sequence: CASSRGTDVGELFF. This chain links TRBV14 with TRBJ2-2; D possibly corresponds to TRBD1 (7 bases). The CDR3 sequence is 14 residues long. V dropped 4 bases and J dropped 7 bases, with 13 bases sitting between them. Germline CDR1 is SGHDN and CDR2 is FVKESK.

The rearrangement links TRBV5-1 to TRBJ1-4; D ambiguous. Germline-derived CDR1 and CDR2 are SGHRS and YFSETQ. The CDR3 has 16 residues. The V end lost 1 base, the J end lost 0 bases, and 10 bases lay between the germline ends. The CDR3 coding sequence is TGCGCCAGCAGCTTGTATGGAGCTCCAACTAATGAAAAACTGTTTTTT. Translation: CASSLYGAPTNEKLFF.

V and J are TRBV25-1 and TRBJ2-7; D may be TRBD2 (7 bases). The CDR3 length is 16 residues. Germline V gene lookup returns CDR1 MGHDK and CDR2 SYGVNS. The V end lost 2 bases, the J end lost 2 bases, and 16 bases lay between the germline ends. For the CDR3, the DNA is TGTGCCAGCAGTGAAGGTGGGGGGGCGAGGCCCTACGAGCAGTACTTC. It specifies CASSEGGGARPYEQYF.

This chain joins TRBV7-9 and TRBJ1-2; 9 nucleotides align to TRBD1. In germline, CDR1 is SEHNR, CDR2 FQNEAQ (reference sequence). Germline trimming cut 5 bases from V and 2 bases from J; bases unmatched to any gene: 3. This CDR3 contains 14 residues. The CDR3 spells CASSAGQGNYGYTF. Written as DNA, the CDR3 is TGTGCCAGCAGCGCCGGACAGGGGAACTATGGCTACACCTTC.